This TCR beta chain comes out of a study of T cell responses to AZD1222 COVID-19 vaccine. Libraries were prepared by immunoSEQ multiplex PCR; TCRdb keeps only in-frame clonotypes and omits some of them. The profile shows about 130,000 clones, about nine tenths of them singletons. The sample consisted of peripheral blood, taken on day 0 of AZD1222 vaccination. This TCR was recovered from an adult in good health.

This CDR3 is CASSIGSFSYEQYF. The CDR3 bases are TGTGCCAGTAGTATTGGGAGTTTCTCCTACGAGCAGTACTTC. V gene TRBV19 combines with J gene TRBJ2-7, with D tentatively TRBD2 (5 bases). Germline V gene lookup returns CDR1 LNHDA and CDR2 SQIVND (reference sequence). The V end lost 3 bases, the J end lost 0 bases, and 9 bases lay between the germline ends. The CDR3 consists of 14 residues.